One and the same sample provided the 3 T cell receptor beta chains below, sequenced in a study of graft-versus-host responses after intestinal transplantation. The protocol was immunoSEQ multiplex PCR, while the TCRdb copy is restricted to in-frame clones and leaves out a portion. The table records just under 50,000 clones, 70% to 85% of them present only once. What these receptors recognize is not known. The specimen comprised unstimulated CD4+ T cells sorted from spleen or lymph node cells, sampled before transplant. All receptors come from a human donor who was the organ donor for an intestinal transplant.

The genes are TRBV7-2 and TRBJ1-6, with D hard to call. This CDR3 is 13 amino acids long. Germline CDR1 and CDR2: SGHTA and FQGNSA. V gave up 3 bases and J gave up 7 bases, with 7 bases separating them. The CDR3 protein is CASSLKTNSPLHF. The CDR3 bases are TGTGCCAGCAGCTTGAAGACAAATTCACCCCTCCACTTT.

The chain links TRBV11-3 to TRBJ2-3; no reliable D call. Between the trimmed V and J ends, which lost 5 bases and 1 base, there was a span of 16 bases. The CDR3 totals 16 residues. Germline loops: CDR1 SGHNT, CDR2 YENEEA. This CDR3 reads CASSLYGVVGTDTQYF. DNA for the CDR3: TGTGCCAGCAGCCTCTACGGAGTGGTAGGCACAGATACGCAGTATTTT.

V is TRBV7-6 and J is TRBJ2-1; a possible D gene is TRBD2 (5 bases). Germline CDR1 reads SGHVS; CDR2 reads FNYEAQ. Trimming shortened V by 6 bases and J by 8 bases, and 14 bases separated the two germline ends. This CDR3 contains 13 residues. The CDR3 DNA is TGTGCCAGCAGTAGGACTTCGTGGGATGAGCAGTTCTTC. Amino acid sequence: CASSRTSWDEQFF. Full variable domain (rest looked up from reference TRBV7-6 and TRBJ2-1): GAGVSQSPRYKVTKRGQDVALRCDPISGHVSLYWYRQALGQGPEFLTYFNYEAQQDKSGLPNDRFSAERPEGSISTLTIQRTEQRDSAMYRCASSRTSWDEQFFGPGTRLTVL.